The 8 T cell receptor beta chains below were found in one sample sequenced in a study of blood T cell repertoires in COVID-19. The assay was immunoSEQ multiplex PCR, and TCRdb's table has in-frame clones only and misses some. The table shows approximately 230,000 clones, with roughly 85% occurring only once. Sequenced material: peripheral blood. The source is a man aged 18 to 29 with active or convalescent COVID-19.

Only one count was recorded for this clone. The rearrangement joins TRBV28 to TRBJ2-7; TRBD2 agrees at 8 bases. Trimming at V came to 4 bases and at J to 3 bases, leaving 8 bases not matched to a gene. The CDR3 extends over 15 amino acids. CDR1 is MDHEN and CDR2 is SYDVKM in the germline V gene. In DNA, the CDR3 is TGTGCCAGCAGTTCTCAAGGGACTAGAGTCTACGAGCAGTACTTC. As protein: CASSSQGTRVYEQYF.

This chain connects TRBV6-2 or TRBV6-3 to TRBJ2-7; 7 nucleotides align to TRBD1. After removal of 4 bases from V and 0 bases from J, the junction contained 6 bases not matched to a gene. This CDR3 is built from 15 residues. Germline CDR1 MNHEY, CDR2 SVGEGT. The CDR3 region has the DNA TGTGCCAGCAGTTCCACGACAGGGATCTCCTACGAGCAGTACTTC. It specifies CASSSTTGISYEQYF.

The chain carries TRBV19 and TRBJ1-1; 8 nucleotides line up with TRBD1. CDR3 size: 16 residues. The junction had 10 bases not matched to a gene; V was cut back by 7 bases and J by 0 bases. Germline V CDR1 and CDR2: LNHDA, SQIVND (reference sequence). The CDR3 sequence is CASITGTGFMNTEAFF. The CDR3 region has the DNA TGTGCCAGTATCACCGGGACAGGATTTATGAACACTGAAGCTTTCTTT.

The chain carries TRBV7-2 and TRBJ1-5; weak D call: TRBD1 (5 bases). V lost 1 base to trimming and J lost 5 bases, with 15 bases between them. The germline V gene encodes CDR1 SGHTA and CDR2 FQGNSA. This CDR3 has 16 residues. The CDR3 spells CASSLDSGTFYQPQHF. In DNA form, the CDR3 reads TGTGCCAGCAGCTTAGACTCGGGGACTTTTTATCAGCCCCAGCATTTT.

The chain has TRBV30 and TRBJ1-1, with a tentative D call TRBD1 (5 bases). Germline CDR1 is GTSNPN and CDR2 is SVGIG (reference sequence). This CDR3 spans 13 amino acids. CDR3 region: CARAKGMNTEAFF. As DNA, the CDR3 is TGTGCACGAGCTAAGGGGATGAACACTGAAGCTTTCTTT.

This clone was picked up a small number of times. V gene TRBV5-6 combines with J gene TRBJ2-4, with D maybe TRBD1 (6 bases). Germline lookup yields CDR1 SGHDT and CDR2 YYEEEE. The CDR3 spans 15 residues. Trimming left V 4 bases short and J 3 bases short, with 14 bases between. The CDR3 DNA is TGTGCCAGCAGCCCGATACAGGGCAACAAAAACATTCAGTACTTC. Amino acids: CASSPIQGNKNIQYF.

This chain links TRBV5-4 with TRBJ1-1, with D maybe TRBD1 (6 bases). Germline assignment: CDR1 SGHNT and CDR2 YYREEE (reference sequence). The CDR3 runs to 16 residues. Trimming shortened V by 3 bases and J by 5 bases, and 20 bases separated the two germline ends. CDR3 sequence (DNA): TGTGCCAGCAGCTCCGGATGGGGGCGGCCGAGAACTGAAGCTTTCTTT. Its translation is CASSSGWGRPRTEAFF. The variable domain in full, with the rest retrieved from reference TRBV5-4 and TRBJ1-1, is ETGVTQSPTHLIKTRGQQVTLRCSSQSGHNTVSWYQQALGQGPQFIFQYYREEENGRGNFPPRFSGLQFPNYSSELNVNALELDDSALYLCASSSGWGRPRTEAFFGQGTRLTVV.

This sequence joins TRBV5-1 and TRBJ1-6; tentatively, D is TRBD1 (5 bases). The CDR3 length is 16 residues. Germline V gene data show CDR1 as SGHRS and CDR2 as YFSETQ. V lost 3 bases, J lost 10 bases, and 20 bases lay in between. In DNA form, the CDR3 reads TGCGCCAGCAGCTCGGACACGCCGGAGAGTGGGTCACCCCTCCACTTT. It yields the protein CASSSDTPESGSPLHF.